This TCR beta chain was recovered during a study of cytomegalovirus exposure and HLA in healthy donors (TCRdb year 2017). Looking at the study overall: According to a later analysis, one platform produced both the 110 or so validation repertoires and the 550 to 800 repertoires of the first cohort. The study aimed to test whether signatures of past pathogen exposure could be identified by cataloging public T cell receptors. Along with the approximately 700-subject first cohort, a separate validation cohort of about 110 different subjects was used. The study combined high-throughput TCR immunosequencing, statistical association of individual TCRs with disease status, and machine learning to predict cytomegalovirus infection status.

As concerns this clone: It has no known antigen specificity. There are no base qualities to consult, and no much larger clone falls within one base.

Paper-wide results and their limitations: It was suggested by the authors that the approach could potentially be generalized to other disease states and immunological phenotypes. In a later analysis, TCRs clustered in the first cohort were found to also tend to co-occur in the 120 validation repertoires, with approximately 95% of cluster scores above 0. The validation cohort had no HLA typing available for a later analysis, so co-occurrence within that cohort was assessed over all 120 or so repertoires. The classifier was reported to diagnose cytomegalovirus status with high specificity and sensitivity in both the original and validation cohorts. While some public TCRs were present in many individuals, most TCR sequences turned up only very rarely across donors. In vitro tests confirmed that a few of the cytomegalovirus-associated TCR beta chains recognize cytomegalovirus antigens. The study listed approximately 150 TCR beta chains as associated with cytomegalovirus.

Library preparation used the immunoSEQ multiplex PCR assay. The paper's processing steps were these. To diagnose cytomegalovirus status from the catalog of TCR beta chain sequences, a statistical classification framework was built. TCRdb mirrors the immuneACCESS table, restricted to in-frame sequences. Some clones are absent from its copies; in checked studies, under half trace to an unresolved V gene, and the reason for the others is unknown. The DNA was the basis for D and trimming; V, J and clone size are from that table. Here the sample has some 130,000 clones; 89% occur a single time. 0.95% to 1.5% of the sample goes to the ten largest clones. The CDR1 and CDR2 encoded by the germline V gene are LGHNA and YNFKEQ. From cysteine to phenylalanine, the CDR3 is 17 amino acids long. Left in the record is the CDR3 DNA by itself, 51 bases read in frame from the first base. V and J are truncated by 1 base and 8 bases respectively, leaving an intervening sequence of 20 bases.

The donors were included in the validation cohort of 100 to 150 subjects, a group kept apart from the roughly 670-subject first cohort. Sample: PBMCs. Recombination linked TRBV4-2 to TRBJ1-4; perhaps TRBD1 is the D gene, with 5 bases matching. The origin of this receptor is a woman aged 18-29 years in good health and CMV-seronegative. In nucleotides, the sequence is TGTGCCAGCAGCCAAGGCGGGGATTCTTTGGGGCGGGAAAAACTGTTTTTT. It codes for CASSQGGDSLGREKLFF.